The entry below gives a single T cell receptor beta chain sequence along with its context. Its antigen is still unknown. The V gene end was trimmed by 0 bases and the J gene end by 6 bases; junction bases not matched to a gene: 6. The CDR3 loop spans 17 amino acids. Per germline, CDR1 MNHEY and CDR2 SVGEGT. This sample is drawn from a study of T cell responses to AZD1222 COVID-19 vaccine. Profiled with immunoSEQ multiplex PCR; TCRdb holds only in-frame clones, not every one. The table has approximately 150,000 clones, roughly 92% seen once. Second-dose recipients at about 4 or about 12 weeks were treated as one pooled group. Study results and caveats: The study identified only a handful of AZD1222 recipients as seropositive at baseline. The sample set comprised mostly white British donors with more females, and clonal diversity was possibly underestimated.

The clonotype comes from an adult who received the AZD1222 COVID-19 vaccine. Sequenced here: peripheral blood, sampled 28 days after the second AZD1222 dose. V is TRBV6-2 or TRBV6-3 and J is TRBJ2-1; 12 bases are shared with TRBD2. CDR3 coding DNA: TGTGCCAGCAGTTACTCTCCGGGGACTAGCGGGTCCAATGAGCAGTTCTTC. Protein product: CASSYSPGTSGSNEQFF.